These 9 T cell receptor beta chains came from one sample sequenced in a study of T cells after yellow fever vaccination. TCRdb analysed the 5' RACE reads with MiXCR anew, one entry per CDR3 protein. The table records roughly 170,000 distinct CDR3 sequences, 6.2% of them present only once. The specimen comprised CD4+ T cells sorted from PBMCs, sampled on the day of the first yellow fever vaccination. These receptors originate from a young man who received the YFV17D yellow fever vaccine.

This clonotype was seen many times. This chain joins TRBV7-9 and TRBJ2-1; 8 nucleotides line up with TRBD1. Trimming cost V 5 bases and J 6 bases; bases outside gene matches: 9. CDR1 is SEHNR and CDR2 is FQNEAQ in the germline V gene (reference sequence). There are 15 residues in the CDR3. Here the CDR3 reads CASSPDRARGNEQFF. The CDR3 DNA follows: TGTGCCAGCAGCCCGGACAGGGCTAGGGGCAATGAGCAGTTCTTC.

J is TRBJ1-2 and V is TRBV18; no clear D gene. V was clipped by 2 bases and J by 4 bases, with 23 bases between them. CDR1 is KGHSH and CDR2 is LQKENI in the germline V gene. The length of the CDR3 is 18 residues. CDR3 DNA: TGTGCCAGCTCACCAAACGCTGGGCCTTGGTATCGTGGCTATGGCTACACCTTC. As protein: CASSPNAGPWYRGYGYTF.

This clonotype was observed many times. This sequence joins TRBV7-8 and TRBJ2-2; 9 bases are shared with TRBD1. This CDR3 has 17 amino acids. With 5 bases clipped from V and 4 bases from J, the junction kept 11 bases outside the gene matches. The germline CDR1 and CDR2 sequences are SGHVS and FQNEAQ. The CDR3 region is CASSPLGQGFVTGELFF. The DNA of the CDR3 is TGTGCCAGCAGCCCCCTGGGACAGGGTTTCGTCACCGGGGAGCTGTTTTTT.

A few counts support this clonotype. CDR3 coding DNA: TGTGCCAGCAGCTTAGGGACAGGGGGGGACTATGGCTACACCTTC. This gives the protein CASSLGTGGDYGYTF. The chain recombines TRBV7-2 with TRBJ1-2, with 10 nucleotides matching TRBD1. Germline loops: CDR1 SGHTA, CDR2 FQGNSA. Losses at the gene ends were 1 base for V and 3 bases for J; bases not matched to a gene: 2. This CDR3 has 15 amino acids.

The chain recombines TRBV23-1 with TRBJ2-6, with no clear D. TRBV23-1 is an ORF, with its function uncertain. The V gene lost 4 bases and the J gene lost 0 bases, with 7 bases spanning the gap. The CDR3 runs 15 residues. The CDR3 DNA sequence: TGCGCCAGCAGTCCCCCGTTCTCTGGGGCCAACGTCCTGACTTTC. Its protein is CASSPPFSGANVLTF.

This clonotype has a handful of counts. This chain links TRBV6-1 with TRBJ1-2, with D perhaps matching TRBD1 (5 bases). Germline loops: CDR1 MNHNS, CDR2 SASEGT. V lost 5 bases, J lost 10 bases, and 11 bases lay in between. The CDR3 is 11 residues long. CDR3 in amino acids: CASSPLQVYTF. In DNA form, the CDR3 reads TGTGCCAGCAGTCCCTTACAGGTCTACACCTTC.

The chain employs TRBV5-1 and TRBJ2-2, with 10 bases fitting TRBD2. The CDR3 is made up of 14 amino acids. Trimming cost V 4 bases and J 7 bases; bases outside gene matches: 4. The germline V gene has CDR1 SGHRS and CDR2 YFSETQ. CDR3 sequence reads: CASSPGLAYGELFF. The CDR3 nucleotides read TGCGCCAGCAGCCCGGGACTAGCGTACGGGGAGCTGTTTTTT.

The rearrangement uses TRBV20-1 and TRBJ1-2; D gene ambiguous. Trimming left V 5 bases short and J 0 bases short, with 22 bases between. CDR1 and CDR2 (germline): DFQATT, SNEGSKA (reference sequence). The CDR3 is made up of 17 amino acids. The CDR3 DNA sequence: TGCAGTGCTTTCCCATACCTTAAGGCCTTATCTAACTATGGCTACACCTTC. This sequence encodes CSAFPYLKALSNYGYTF.

The chain uses TRBV12-3 or TRBV12-4 and TRBJ1-1, with D hard to call. The CDR3 runs to 15 residues. The V end was cut by 1 base, the J end by 1 base, with 10 bases between. CDR3 nucleotide sequence: TGTGCCAGCAGTTTAGATCAGGTTCAGAACACTGAAGCTTTCTTT. The encoded protein is CASSLDQVQNTEAFF.